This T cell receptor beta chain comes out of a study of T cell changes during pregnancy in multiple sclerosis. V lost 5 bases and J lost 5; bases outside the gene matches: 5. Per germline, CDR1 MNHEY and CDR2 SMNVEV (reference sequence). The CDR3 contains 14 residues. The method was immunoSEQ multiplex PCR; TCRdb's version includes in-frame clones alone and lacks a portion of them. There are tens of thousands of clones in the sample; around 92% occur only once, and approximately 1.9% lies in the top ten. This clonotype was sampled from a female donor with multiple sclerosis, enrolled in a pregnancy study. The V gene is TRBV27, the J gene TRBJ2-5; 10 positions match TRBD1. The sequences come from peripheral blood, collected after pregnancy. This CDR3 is CASSPGTGVETQYF. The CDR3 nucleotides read TGTGCCAGCAGTCCCGGGACAGGGGTGGAGACCCAGTACTTC.